This T cell receptor beta chain was documented in a study of T cell responses to AZD1222 COVID-19 vaccine. The CDR3 spans 15 residues. Unmatched junction bases numbered 12, after V lost 5 bases and J lost 12 bases. Germline values: CDR1 SEHNR, CDR2 FQNEAQ (reference sequence). Concerning this clone itself: The antigen remains unidentified.

Profiled with immunoSEQ multiplex PCR; TCRdb holds only in-frame clones, not every one. The sample holds tens of thousands of clones, about nine tenths seen once. Study-level findings and limits: Females made up more of the donors, who were largely white British, and clonal diversity may have come out too low. The peak T cell response came first, and repertoires were sampled only after it. Among those given AZD1222, only five or six were seropositive at baseline. Dominant CD4 TCR responses targeted spike regions 160-218 and 743-854.

The receptor's source is an adult in good health. The rearrangement joins TRBV7-9 to TRBJ1-6, with 8 bases matching TRBD1. The material was peripheral blood, obtained on day 0 of AZD1222 vaccination. CDR3 amino acids: CASSPTGQVRVPLHF. The CDR3 nucleotides read TGTGCCAGCAGCCCGACGGGACAGGTCCGCGTACCCCTCCACTTT.